These T cell receptor beta chains were read from a single sample in a study of T-cell memory formation after mild COVID-19. TCRdb independently ran MiXCR on the 5' RACE reads; one entry per CDR3 protein. The table lists roughly 610,000 distinct CDR3 sequences, 17% of them singletons. Sequenced: PBMCs or a T cell subset sorted from them (not recorded which). All receptors come from an adult woman who had mild COVID-19 (a few samples of this study predate the infection). Cell type and time point are not known. CDR3s include the opening cysteine and the closing phenylalanine or tryptophan. Fields, in order: V gene, J gene, D gene, CDR3 length, clone size, CDR3 DNA, CDR3 protein. The D gene is left open where the match is weak. The size entry is marked missing in some rows and otherwise reads once, few, many or a size class.

v_call: TRBV5-6
j_call: TRBJ2-5
d_call: -
cdr3_length: 13
clone_size: many
cdr3_nt: TGTGCCAGCAGCTTGGATGGAGGGGAGACCCAGTACTTC
cdr3_aa: CASSLDGGETQYF

v_call: TRBV20-1
j_call: TRBJ2-1
d_call: TRBD2
cdr3_length: 12
clone_size: -
cdr3_nt: TGCAGTGCTAGCCCGGGGGGGAATGAGCAGTTCTTC
cdr3_aa: CSASPGGNEQFF

v_call: TRBV7-9
j_call: TRBJ2-7
d_call: TRBD1
cdr3_length: 15
clone_size: few
cdr3_nt: TGTGCCAGCAGCTCCACTGGGGGACAGGGTTACGAGCAGTACTTC
cdr3_aa: CASSSTGGQGYEQYF

v_call: TRBV18
j_call: TRBJ2-1
d_call: TRBD2
cdr3_length: 17
clone_size: -
cdr3_nt: TGTGCCAGCTCACCCGTTTTCTTAGCGGGGAACTACAATGAGCAGTTCTTC
cdr3_aa: CASSPVFLAGNYNEQFF

v_call: TRBV7-8
j_call: TRBJ2-7
d_call: TRBD2
cdr3_length: 18
clone_size: many
cdr3_nt: TGTGCCAGCAGCCCCAGGGGGCTAGCGGGAGGCTTCTCCTACGAGCAGTACTTC
cdr3_aa: CASSPRGLAGGFSYEQYF

v_call: TRBV14
j_call: TRBJ1-2
d_call: -
cdr3_length: 14
clone_size: many
cdr3_nt: TGTGCCAGCAGCCAAGGGAGGGGCTTGTATGGCTACACCTTC
cdr3_aa: CASSQGRGLYGYTF

v_call: TRBV24-1
j_call: TRBJ2-1
d_call: TRBD1
cdr3_length: 17
clone_size: few
cdr3_nt: TGTGCCACCAGTGACCACCGGGTGGGGACAGGGTACAATGAGCAGTTCTTC
cdr3_aa: CATSDHRVGTGYNEQFF

v_call: TRBV5-4
j_call: TRBJ2-7
d_call: -
cdr3_length: 16
clone_size: once
cdr3_nt: TGTGCCAGCAGCCCCCGCCTTCGGGCCGATCCCTACGAGCAGTACTTC
cdr3_aa: CASSPRLRADPYEQYF

v_call: TRBV19
j_call: TRBJ2-7
d_call: -
cdr3_length: 15
clone_size: -
cdr3_nt: TGTGCCAGTAGGAATTCGGTGGGCGGATTCTACGAGCAGTACTTC
cdr3_aa: CASRNSVGGFYEQYF

v_call: TRBV29-1
j_call: TRBJ2-2
d_call: TRBD1
cdr3_length: 13
clone_size: -
cdr3_nt: TGCAGCGTGGCCGGGACAGGGGCCGGGGAGCTGTTTTTT
cdr3_aa: CSVAGTGAGELFF

v_call: TRBV29-1
j_call: TRBJ2-1
d_call: TRBD2
cdr3_length: 15
clone_size: few
cdr3_nt: TGCAGCGTCGTTGGACTAGCGGGAGATTTCAATGAGCAGTTCTTC
cdr3_aa: CSVVGLAGDFNEQFF

v_call: TRBV7-7
j_call: TRBJ2-2
d_call: -
cdr3_length: 14
clone_size: few
cdr3_nt: TGTGCCAGCAGCTTAAGCACGAACACCGGGGAGCTGTTTTTT
cdr3_aa: CASSLSTNTGELFF

v_call: TRBV5-1
j_call: TRBJ1-2
d_call: -
cdr3_length: 14
clone_size: few
cdr3_nt: TGCGCCAGCAGCTTGAGCCCCTCCGGGGATGGCTACACCTTC
cdr3_aa: CASSLSPSGDGYTF

v_call: TRBV19
j_call: TRBJ1-6
d_call: -
cdr3_length: 16
clone_size: -
cdr3_nt: TGTGCCAGTAACGACCGGGGAACAGCCCATAATTCACCCCTCCACTTT
cdr3_aa: CASNDRGTAHNSPLHF

v_call: TRBV6-2/TRBV6-3
j_call: TRBJ2-1
d_call: -
cdr3_length: 14
clone_size: -
cdr3_nt: TGTGCCAGCAGGCCGGGACAAACTTACAATGAGCAGTTCTTC
cdr3_aa: CASRPGQTYNEQFF

v_call: TRBV7-6
j_call: TRBJ2-7
d_call: TRBD1
cdr3_length: 15
clone_size: few
cdr3_nt: TGTGCCAGCAGCCCCCGGGACAGGCTGCTGGACGAGCAGTACTTC
cdr3_aa: CASSPRDRLLDEQYF

v_call: TRBV5-1
j_call: TRBJ1-5
d_call: -
cdr3_length: 15
clone_size: -
cdr3_nt: TGCGCCAGCAGCTTTTCAGGATCCAGCAATCAGCCCCAGCATTTT
cdr3_aa: CASSFSGSSNQPQHF

v_call: TRBV6-7
j_call: TRBJ2-7
d_call: TRBD2
cdr3_length: 17
clone_size: -
cdr3_nt: TGTGCCCAACGGAGCGGGACTAGCGGGGCTCCGCCAGGCGAGCAGTACTTC
cdr3_aa: CAQRSGTSGAPPGEQYF

v_call: TRBV5-6
j_call: TRBJ2-1
d_call: TRBD2
cdr3_length: 16
clone_size: -
cdr3_nt: TGTGCCAGCAGCTCGGCGACTAGCGGGAGTATCAATGAGCAGTTCTTC
cdr3_aa: CASSSATSGSINEQFF

v_call: TRBV6-2/TRBV6-3
j_call: TRBJ2-5
d_call: TRBD2
cdr3_length: 13
clone_size: -
cdr3_nt: TGTGCCAGCAGACCAGCGGGACAAGAGACCCAGTACTTC
cdr3_aa: CASRPAGQETQYF